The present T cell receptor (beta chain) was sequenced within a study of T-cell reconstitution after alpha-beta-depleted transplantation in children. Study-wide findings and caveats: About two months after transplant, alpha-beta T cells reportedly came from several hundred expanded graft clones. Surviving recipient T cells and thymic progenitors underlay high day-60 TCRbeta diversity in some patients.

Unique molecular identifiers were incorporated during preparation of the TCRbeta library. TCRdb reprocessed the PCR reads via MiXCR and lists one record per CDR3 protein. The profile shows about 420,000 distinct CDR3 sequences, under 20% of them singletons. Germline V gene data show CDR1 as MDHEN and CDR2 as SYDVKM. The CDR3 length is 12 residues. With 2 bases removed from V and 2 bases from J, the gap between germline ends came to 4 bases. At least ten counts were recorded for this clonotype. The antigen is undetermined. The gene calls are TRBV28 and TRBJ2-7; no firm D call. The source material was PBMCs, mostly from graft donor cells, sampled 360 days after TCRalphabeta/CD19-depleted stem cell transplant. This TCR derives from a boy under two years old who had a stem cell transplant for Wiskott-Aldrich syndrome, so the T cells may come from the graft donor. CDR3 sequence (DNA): TGTGCCAGCAGTTTACCGCCCTACGAGCAGTACTTC. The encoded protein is CASSLPPYEQYF.